This T cell receptor beta chain was captured by sequencing in a study of blood T cell repertoires in COVID-19. Study background: Sources were T cells, B-cell-depleted T cells, or PBMCs; the material itself was cDNA or gDNA.

Study processing details: By means of reference gene primer amplification, nucleated cell counts were estimated. Assay used: immunoSEQ multiplex PCR; TCRdb lists only in-frame clones, some missing. V and J calls and clone size come straight from that table; D and trimming were deduced from the DNA. The repertoire has more than 110,000 clones, roughly 89% of them found once; the top ten carry 2.5% to 3%. This CDR3 has 16 amino acids. The V gene's germline CDR1 is KGHSH and CDR2 LQKENI. Trimming cost V 2 bases and J 8 bases, with 21 bases left between them. V is TRBV18 and J is TRBJ1-2, with D hard to call. Material: peripheral blood. The sequence was collected from a man aged 55 to 70 with active or convalescent COVID-19. The DNA of the CDR3 is TGTGCCAGCTCACCATCCGGGAAGACCTCCAGCTGGGGCTACACCTTC. The encoded protein is CASSPSGKTSSWGYTF.